The rows below give T cell receptor beta chains drawn from one sample of a study of control samples from healthy donors and cancer patients. The protocol was immunoSEQ multiplex PCR, while the TCRdb copy is restricted to in-frame clones and leaves out a portion. The data hold under 80,000 clones, with over 90% observed a single time. Sequencing was performed on blood. Receptors were obtained from a young woman in good health. Both conserved end residues are part of each CDR3. D genes are given only for firm matches. The size of a clone is reported for some rows only, either as once, few or many, or as a class for expanded clones.

d_call clone_size j_call v_call cdr3_aa cdr3_nt
- - TRBJ2-3 TRBV10-1 CASRRVRDTQYF TGCGCCAGCAGAAGAGTTAGAGATACGCAGTATTTT
- - TRBJ1-1 TRBV6-5 CASSTGTVIYTEAFF TGTGCCAGCAGTACCGGGACGGTAATTTACACTGAAGCTTTCTTT
- - TRBJ1-1 TRBV16 CASSQVSYTEAFF TGTGCCAGCAGCCAAGTGAGCTACACTGAAGCTTTCTTT
- - TRBJ1-4 TRBV19 CASGTGSQEKLFF TGTGCCAGTGGCACAGGGTCTCAGGAAAAACTGTTTTTT
- - TRBJ1-6 TRBV27 CASSLGSGVGYNSPLHF TGTGCCAGCAGTTTGGGGTCAGGGGTAGGCTATAATTCACCCCTCCACTTT
TRBD1 few TRBJ1-2 TRBV30 CAWSVWTGKVYGYTF TGTGCCTGGAGTGTCTGGACAGGGAAGGTCTATGGCTACACCTTC
- - TRBJ2-5 TRBV7-3 CASSLTPGETQYF TGTGCCAGCAGCTTAACCCCTGGGGAGACCCAGTACTTC
- - TRBJ1-3 TRBV3-1/TRBV3-2 CASSQVPVGNTIYF TGTGCCAGCAGCCAAGTTCCAGTTGGAAACACCATATATTTT
- - TRBJ2-2 TRBV6-4 CASSDRIGNTGELFF TGTGCCAGCAGTGACAGGATCGGGAACACCGGGGAGCTGTTTTTT
TRBD2 - TRBJ2-5 TRBV2 CASRRREAGGDQETQYF TGTGCCAGCAGAAGGAGGGAAGCGGGGGGCGACCAAGAGACCCAGTACTTC